The 7 T cell receptor beta chains reported below all come from one sample, sequenced in a study of T cells after yellow fever vaccination. A single record per CDR3 protein comes from TCRdb applying MiXCR to the 5' RACE reads. In the table there are about 260,000 distinct CDR3 sequences, over 10% of which are singletons. The starting material was CD4+ T cells sorted from PBMCs, obtained 45 days after the yellow fever booster vaccination. These receptors all stem from a man aged 25 to 40 who received the YFV17D yellow fever vaccine.

The rearrangement links TRBV23-1 to TRBJ1-2; D is undetermined. TRBV23-1 counts as an open reading frame of uncertain function. V dropped 7 bases and J dropped 4 bases, with 22 bases sitting between them. This CDR3 region has 16 residues. CDR3 sequence (DNA): TGCGCCAGCAATGCGTTACGCTCTAAGGTGGGCTATGGCTACACCTTC. Its translation: CASNALRSKVGYGYTF.

The table lists this clonotype with a few counts. CDR3 bases: TGTGCCAGCAGCTTATTCCGGGATGTCGAGACCCAGTACTTC. Amino acid sequence: CASSLFRDVETQYF. The V call is TRBV7-2, the J call TRBJ2-5; a weak D match, TRBD2 (5 bases). V gave up 2 bases and J gave up 5 bases, with 12 bases separating them. Germline V gives CDR1 SGHTA, CDR2 FQGNSA. The CDR3 loop spans 14 amino acids.

A word on this clonotype: A much larger clone is a single base away; this may be a read error. V gene TRBV5-5 combines with J gene TRBJ2-4; the D gene could be TRBD1 or TRBD2 (6 bases each). Germline CDR1 is SGHKS and CDR2 is YYEKEE (reference sequence). The CDR3 extends over 15 amino acids. The CDR3 bases are TGTGCCAGCAGCGGGACACAACTAGCCAGAAACATTCAGTACTTC. This gives the protein CASSGTQLARNIQYF.

This clonotype occurred a few times. This chain connects TRBV14 to TRBJ2-7; tentatively, D is TRBD2 (6 bases). The ends were cut back, 3 bases at V and 2 bases at J, with 11 bases in the middle. This CDR3 region has 14 residues. CDR1 is SGHDN and CDR2 is FVKESK in the germline V gene. CDR3 sequence (DNA): TGTGCCAGCAGCCAGAGCGGGCCACCCTACGAGCAGTACTTC. It yields the protein CASSQSGPPYEQYF. Complete variable domain (other parts from reference TRBV14 and TRBJ2-7): EAGVTQFPSHSVIEKGQTVTLRCDPISGHDNLYWYRRVMGKEIKFLLHFVKESKQDESGMPNNRFLAERTGGTYSTLKVQPAELEDSGVYFCASSQSGPPYEQYFGPGTRLTVT.

The gene calls are TRBV28 and TRBJ2-1; D remains ambiguous. The length of the CDR3 is 15 residues. Per the germline V gene, CDR1 is MDHEN and CDR2 is SYDVKM. Trimming pared 10 bases from V and 2 bases from J, leaving 18 bases between. The CDR3 nucleotides read TGTGCCACCACAGAGACCCACACAACCTACAATGAGCAGTTCTTC. It codes for CATTETHTTYNEQFF. The full variable domain, completed using reference TRBV28 and TRBJ2-1, is DVKVTQSSRYLVKRTGEKVFLECVQDMDHENMFWYRQDPGLGLRLIYFSYDVKMKEKGDIPEGYSVSREKKERFSLILESASTNQTSMYLCATTETHTTYNEQFFGPGTRLTVL.

The sample holds a few counts of this clonotype. The V gene is TRBV25-1, the J gene TRBJ2-5; 14 bases match TRBD2. The germline V gene has CDR1 MGHDK and CDR2 SYGVNS. V gave up 6 bases and J gave up 5 bases; unmatched junction bases: 5. The CDR3 is made up of 15 amino acids. DNA for the CDR3: TGTGCCAGCAGGCCCGGACTAGCGGGAGGTGAGACCCAGTACTTC. This codes for CASRPGLAGGETQYF.

The sample holds a few counts of this clonotype. This chain connects TRBV9 to TRBJ2-5, with D hard to call. Trimming stripped 3 bases from V and 4 bases from J, with 13 bases between. Germline V gene sequence: CDR1 SGDLS, CDR2 YYNGEE. CDR3 length equals 14 residues. CDR3 coding DNA: TGTGCCAGCAGCGCTTCACCCATCCTAGAGACCCAGTACTTC. Encoded protein: CASSASPILETQYF. Complete variable domain (other parts from reference TRBV9 and TRBJ2-5): DSGVTQTPKHLITATGQRVTLRCSPRSGDLSVYWYQQSLDQGLQFLIQYYNGEERAKGNILERFSAQQFPDLHSELNLSSLELGDSALYFCASSASPILETQYFGPGTRLLVL.